Each of the 6 T cell receptor beta chains below was sequenced from the same sample in a study of cytomegalovirus exposure and HLA in healthy donors. The primer mix had 60 Vbeta and 13 Jbeta primers. Repertoires were generated with immunoSEQ multiplex PCR, while TCRdb's copy carries only in-frame clones and drops some. The sample consists of about 110,000 clones, just under 70% of them appearing once. The sequencing sample was made of PBMCs. These receptors all stem from a woman in her seventies in good health and CMV-seropositive.

This clone was seen only a few times. The chain employs TRBV13 and TRBJ1-2, with D hard to call. The CDR3 is made up of 13 amino acids. Between the trimmed V and J ends, which lost 0 bases and 2 bases, there was a span of 4 bases. The germline CDR1 and CDR2 sequences are PRHDT and FYEKMQ (reference sequence). CDR3 sequence: CASSLGQNYGYTF. In nucleotides, the CDR3 is TGTGCCAGCAGCTTAGGACAGAACTATGGCTACACCTTC.

V and J are TRBV6-4 and TRBJ2-3; 7 bases fit TRBD2. The CDR3 loop spans 14 amino acids. Germline-derived CDR1 and CDR2 are MRHNA and SNTAGT. With 2 bases clipped from V and 6 bases from J, the junction kept 5 bases outside the gene matches. The CDR3 DNA follows: TGTGCCAGCAGTGACGACGGGGGGAAGGATACGCAGTATTTT. This sequence encodes CASSDDGGKDTQYF.

This clone was recorded only once. The chain links TRBV29-1 to TRBJ1-5; D perhaps matches TRBD1 (6 bases). Germline V gene data show CDR1 as SQVTM and CDR2 as ANQGSEA. This CDR3 is built from 13 residues. The V end lost 5 bases, the J end lost 0 bases, and 8 bases lay between the germline ends. The CDR3 here is CSVLDSSNQPQHF. The CDR3 nucleotides are TGCAGCGTTTTGGACAGTAGCAATCAGCCCCAGCATTTT.

There are a few counts of this clone. CDR3 sequence reads: CASSKQRDSQNEKLFF. The CDR3 region has the DNA TGTGCCAGCAGCAAACAACGGGACAGCCAAAATGAAAAACTGTTTTTT. The chain links TRBV5-4 to TRBJ1-4, with TRBD1 identical over 7 bases. The V gene's germline CDR1 is SGHNT and CDR2 YYREEE (reference sequence). The CDR3 contains 16 residues. Trimming cost V 4 bases and J 5 bases; bases outside gene matches: 11. Full variable domain (rest looked up from reference TRBV5-4 and TRBJ1-4): ETGVTQSPTHLIKTRGQQVTLRCSSQSGHNTVSWYQQALGQGPQFIFQYYREEENGRGNFPPRFSGLQFPNYSSELNVNALELDDSALYLCASSKQRDSQNEKLFFGSGTQLSVL.

This clone has a single count. The chain recombines TRBV7-9 with TRBJ2-2; a weak D match, TRBD1 (5 bases). Germline V gene sequence: CDR1 SEHNR, CDR2 FQNEAQ (reference sequence). This CDR3 comprises 15 residues. V was cut by 3 bases and J by 0 bases, with 8 bases left in between. The CDR3 nucleotides are TGTGCCAGCAGCTTCACAGGAACGAACACCGGGGAGCTGTTTTTT. This gives the protein CASSFTGTNTGELFF.

The V and J genes are TRBV30 and TRBJ1-1; D possibly corresponds to TRBD1 (5 bases). V was clipped by 2 bases and J by 1 base, with 8 bases between them. CDR1 is GTSNPN and CDR2 is SVGIG in the germline V gene (reference sequence). This CDR3 comprises 13 residues. The CDR3 region is CAWSFGGNTEAFF. For the CDR3, the DNA is TGTGCCTGGAGTTTCGGGGGGAACACTGAAGCTTTCTTT.